This TCR beta chain was captured in a study of CD8+ T cells in alopecia areata. Study-wide background: Affected scalp percentage determined the severity score of treated patients.

Whole-study findings and limits: Resident alphabeta T-cell populations of normal skin are likewise subject to sequencing in scalp samples.

The CDR3 spans 14 residues. CDR1 is SGDLS and CDR2 is YYNGEE in the germline V gene. V was shortened by 2 bases and J by 4 bases, with 12 bases between the two germline ends. Isolated RNA was reverse transcribed into cDNA used as the sequencing template. Only in-frame clones appear in the TCRdb table, and some are missing; sequencing was by immunoSEQ multiplex PCR. The data contain approximately 180,000 clones, about three fifths of them singletons. Concerning this clone: Antigen unknown.

Regarding treatment: oral pan-JAK inhibitor, 5-10 mg twice daily. The genes are TRBV9 and TRBJ1-2, with a possible D match to TRBD1 (5 bases). The sequence came from a human donor with alopecia areata. The starting material was CD4+ T cells sorted from blood, obtained around week 50, from a patient treated with tofacitinib. In DNA form, the CDR3 reads TGTGCCAGCAGCGTCATGGGGGGATCCTATGGCTACACCTTC. Translating it yields CASSVMGGSYGYTF.